Listed here are 5 T cell receptor beta chains from one sample, sequenced in a study of T-cell memory formation after mild COVID-19. TCRdb itself ran the 5' RACE reads through MiXCR, one entry per CDR3 protein. In the table there are about 180,000 distinct CDR3 sequences, around 20% of which are singletons. Source material: PBMCs or a T cell subset sorted from them (not recorded which). The receptors were sampled from a man aged 18-30 years who had mild COVID-19 (a few samples of this study predate the infection). Cell type and time point are not known.

This chain joins TRBV19 and TRBJ1-1; D gene uncertain. The ends were cut back, 3 bases at V and 1 base at J, with 12 bases in the middle. Germline V gene data show CDR1 as LNHDA and CDR2 as SQIVND (reference sequence). The CDR3 length is 15 residues. The CDR3: CASSIPGRKNTEAFF. CDR3 DNA sequence: TGTGCCAGTAGTATCCCCGGTCGGAAGAACACTGAAGCTTTCTTT.

This clonotype has a count of ten or more. This rearrangement joins TRBV20-1 to TRBJ2-5; 9 bases line up with TRBD2. Per the germline V gene, CDR1 is DFQATT and CDR2 is SNEGSKA (reference sequence). V lost 3 bases to trimming and J lost 0 bases; unmatched junction nucleotides: 5. The CDR3 is 15 amino acids. The CDR3 protein is CSARAASGDQETQYF. CDR3 bases: TGCAGTGCTAGGGCAGCTAGCGGGGACCAAGAGACCCAGTACTTC.

V and J are TRBV11-2 and TRBJ2-1, with TRBD2 identical over 7 bases. The V segment lost 4 bases and the J segment 2 bases; nucleotides outside the gene matches: 11. CDR1 and CDR2 (germline): SGHAT, FQNNGV. The CDR3 has 17 residues. As DNA, the CDR3 is TGTGCCAGCAGCTCGCAAAAAGCGGGGACGACCTACAATGAGCAGTTCTTC. This translates into CASSSQKAGTTYNEQFF.

The rearrangement links TRBV6-2 or TRBV6-3 to TRBJ2-1, with TRBD2 matching 10 bases. Losses at the gene ends were 8 bases for V and 8 bases for J; bases not matched to a gene: 12. Germline values: CDR1 MNHEY, CDR2 SVGEGT. CDR3 size: 15 residues. The CDR3 DNA sequence: TGTGCCAGCGTTTGGCCCAGCGGGGGGGCGGATGAGCAGTTCTTC. As protein: CASVWPSGGADEQFF.

This chain uses TRBV4-3 with TRBJ1-5; D is possibly TRBD1 (5 bases). The CDR3 length is 16 residues. Germline CDR1 is LGHNA and CDR2 is YSLEER. Trimming took 4 bases from V and 6 from J, leaving 19 bases between them. CDR3 amino acids: CASSPSATVRPQPQHF. The DNA of the CDR3 is TGCGCCAGCAGCCCGTCCGCGACAGTCCGTCCTCAGCCCCAGCATTTT.